Sequencing of this T cell receptor beta chain was carried out in a study of shared clonotypes between healthy human individuals. Study at large: Plates per donor: three CD4 naive, three CD4 memory, two CD8 naive, one CD8 memory. Study findings and constraints: Generally, naive subsets (rather than memory subsets) showed larger estimated richness. How much donors shared clonotypes was expected to be affected by sequencing depth.

The germline gives CDR1 MDHEN, CDR2 SYDVKM. The CDR3 runs to 13 residues. V shed 5 bases, J shed 7 bases, and the junction held 1 base outside the gene matches. TCRdb's table, derived via immunoSEQ multiplex PCR, lists solely in-frame clones and lacks some. Here the sample spans about 680,000 clones, about 80% being singletons. Regarding this clone: Its matching antigen is unknown. The sample holds other DNA sequences that translate to the same CDR3.

This TCR was recovered from a woman aged 25 to 39 in good health. Sequenced material: memory CD4+ T cells sorted from blood. The subset is: CD45RA-negative fraction. The V and J genes are TRBV28 and TRBJ1-5, with 11 positions matching TRBD1. CDR3 region: CASSGTGGQPQHF. The CDR3 DNA reads as TGTGCCAGCAGTGGGACAGGGGGACAGCCCCAGCATTTT.